These 30 T cell receptor beta chains were sequenced from one sample in a study of post-analysis software for immune sequencing data. Findings and limits, study-wide: Roughly 5 TRBV segments, TRBV5-6, TRBV5-1 and TRBV20-1 among them, were found more frequent in patients than controls.

Carried by the TCR beta cDNA libraries were unique molecular identifiers. TCRdb re-derived calls from the PCR reads in MiXCR, one entry per CDR3 protein. Of some 690,000 distinct CDR3 sequences in the sample, about 27% were seen once. No antigen is known for these receptors. Sequencing was done on a sample of blood. The receptors derive from a girl between 5 and 17 years old with multiple sclerosis.

The J gene is TRBJ1-2, the V gene TRBV5-5; tentative D call: TRBD1 (6 bases). Trimming removed 1 base at V and 2 bases at J, with 12 bases between. The CDR3 loop spans 15 amino acids. The germline gives CDR1 SGHKS, CDR2 YYEKEE (reference sequence). The CDR3 DNA is TGTGCCAGCAGCTTGAATACAGGGCAAAACTATGGCTACACCTTC. Its translation is CASSLNTGQNYGYTF.

This sequence joins TRBV5-1 and TRBJ2-1; 12 bases align to TRBD2. With 2 bases clipped from V and 6 bases from J, the junction kept 6 bases outside the gene matches. CDR1 and CDR2 (germline): SGHRS, YFSETQ. The CDR3 has 16 residues. In DNA form, the CDR3 reads TGCGCCAGCAGCTTCCAAGGACTAGCGGGATCCAATGAGCAGTTCTTC. It encodes CASSFQGLAGSNEQFF.

The rearrangement joins TRBV24-1 to TRBJ1-2; unclear D gene. The CDR3 has 13 amino acids. Trimming shortened V by 4 bases and J by 2 bases, and 7 bases separated the two germline ends. Germline CDR1 KGHDR, CDR2 SFDVKD. This chain's CDR3 is CATSERANYGYTF. The CDR3 nucleotides are TGTGCCACCAGTGAACGGGCGAACTATGGCTACACCTTC.

There are many counts of this clonotype. The chain is built from TRBV29-1 and TRBJ2-3; a weak D match, TRBD2 (5 bases). V gave up 3 bases and J gave up 6 bases, with 19 bases separating them. Germline V gene lookup returns CDR1 SQVTM and CDR2 ANQGSEA. The CDR3 is 15 amino acids. CDR3 sequence (DNA): TGCAGCGTTGATCGTCAACCACCAAGCGGCGATACGCAGTATTTT. This gives the protein CSVDRQPPSGDTQYF.

At least ten counts were recorded for this clonotype. The chain is built from TRBV12-3 or TRBV12-4 and TRBJ1-3, with 10 bases lining up with TRBD1. CDR3 length: 14 amino acids. V gave up 11 bases and J gave up 2 bases; unmatched junction bases: 6. This CDR3 is CAGGQGGTGNTIYF. The DNA of the CDR3 is TGTGCCGGAGGACAGGGGGGAACTGGAAACACCATATATTTT.

About this clonotype itself: It is likely a read error, because the conserved phenylalanine at the end of the CDR3 is missing. This rearrangement joins TRBV7-2 to TRBJ2-3, with 8 positions matching TRBD2. The CDR3 runs 17 residues. The V and J ends lost 4 bases and 0 bases, in that order; junction bases with no gene match: 9. Germline CDR1 is SGHTA and CDR2 is FQGNSA. This CDR3 is CASSSHRTSISTDTQYV. The CDR3 DNA follows: TGTGCCAGCAGCTCACACCGGACTAGCATAAGCACAGATACGCAGTATGTT.

This rearrangement joins TRBV7-2 to TRBJ1-2; the D gene is possibly TRBD1 (6 bases). Germline CDR1 is SGHTA and CDR2 is FQGNSA. This CDR3 has 15 amino acids. The germline V and J ends were trimmed by 0 bases and 7 bases, with 15 bases remaining between them. The CDR3 bases are TGTGCCAGCAGCTTAGCGGTTTCAGGGGTTGTTGGCTACACCTTC. Encoded protein: CASSLAVSGVVGYTF.

This clonotype came up a few times. This chain joins TRBV29-1 and TRBJ2-7; 10 nucleotides align to TRBD2. This CDR3 region has 16 residues. V lost 4 bases and J lost 0; bases outside the gene matches: 9. Germline values: CDR1 SQVTM, CDR2 ANQGSEA. CDR3 sequence reads: CSVVAGGGANSYEQYF. The CDR3, as DNA: TGCAGCGTTGTAGCGGGAGGTGGGGCGAACTCCTACGAGCAGTACTTC.

V and J are TRBV20-1 and TRBJ2-5; D ambiguous. V was cut by 1 base and J by 2 bases, with 8 bases left in between. Germline CDR1 reads DFQATT; CDR2 reads SNEGSKA (reference sequence). The CDR3 covers 13 residues. The CDR3 nucleotides are TGCAGTGCTAGAGTTGCCATACAAGAGACCCAGTACTTC. It translates to CSARVAIQETQYF.

This clonotype has more than one count but fewer than ten. The chain combines TRBV5-1 with TRBJ1-2; weak D call: TRBD1 (5 bases). V was shortened by 4 bases and J by 8 bases, with 27 bases between the two germline ends. The CDR3 loop spans 17 amino acids. The germline gives CDR1 SGHRS, CDR2 YFSETQ. The chain's CDR3 is CASSTNPGVAGWKGYTF. CDR3 in DNA: TGCGCCAGCAGCACGAACCCGGGAGTGGCAGGGTGGAAAGGCTACACCTTC.

The V gene is TRBV20-1, the J gene TRBJ1-5, with D unresolved. CDR1 is DFQATT, CDR2 SNEGSKA, per germline (reference sequence). Between the trimmed V and J ends, which lost 2 bases and 3 bases, there was a span of 14 bases. The CDR3 has 15 amino acids. The CDR3 reads CSARFGIGFNQPQHF. CDR3 DNA: TGCAGTGCTAGATTTGGAATTGGATTCAATCAGCCCCAGCATTTT.

V and J are TRBV6-5 and TRBJ2-6, with D unresolved. The CDR3 sequence is 15 residues long. The germline CDR1 and CDR2 sequences are MNHEY and SVGAGI. V was shortened by 6 bases and J by 6 bases, with 15 bases between the two germline ends. The CDR3 coding sequence is TGTGCCAGCAGCGAAGACGTGCGCTTGGCCAACGTCCTGACTTTC. Translating gives CASSEDVRLANVLTF.

The rearrangement links TRBV12-3 or TRBV12-4 to TRBJ1-1, with unresolved D. The CDR3 is 12 residues long. V was shortened by 7 bases and J by 1 base, with 7 bases between the two germline ends. The CDR3 spells CASTYTNTEAFF. For the CDR3, the DNA is TGTGCCAGCACTTACACGAACACTGAAGCTTTCTTT.

The V call is TRBV7-2, the J call TRBJ2-1, with 7 bases fitting TRBD2. Germline V CDR1 and CDR2: SGHTA, FQGNSA. J was trimmed by 4 bases and V by 4 bases; bases with no gene match: 13. There are 17 residues in the CDR3. In DNA form, the CDR3 reads TGTGCCAGCAGCTCGGGGTTGAGGCGGGGGACTTACAATGAGCAGTTCTTC. As protein: CASSSGLRRGTYNEQFF. The full variable domain, its missing parts supplied by reference TRBV7-2 and TRBJ2-1, is GAGVSQSPSNKVTEKGKDVELRCDPISGHTALYWYRQSLGQGLEFLIYFQGNSAPDKSGLPSDRFSAERTGGSVSTLTIQRTQQEDSAVYLCASSSGLRRGTYNEQFFGPGTRLTVL.

This clonotype was counted a few times. V and J are TRBV20-1 and TRBJ1-5, with D uncertain. V shed 6 bases and J shed 3 bases, with 15 bases lying between them. Looked up from germline, CDR1 is DFQATT and CDR2 is SNEGSKA (reference sequence). The CDR3 is 14 amino acids. For the CDR3, the DNA is TGCAGTGCAAGCGGCGTGGCCTCCAATCAGCCCCAGCATTTT. This encodes CSASGVASNQPQHF.

V usage is TRBV7-2 and J usage is TRBJ2-4; 8 bases line up with TRBD1. Germline assignment: CDR1 SGHTA and CDR2 FQGNSA. The trim removed 5 bases at V and 0 bases at J, leaving 6 bases unmatched. This CDR3 has 16 residues. CDR3 region: CASSPRQGLAKNIQYF. The CDR3 DNA follows: TGTGCCAGCAGCCCCAGACAGGGGCTAGCCAAAAACATTCAGTACTTC.

V and J are TRBV27 and TRBJ2-5; the D is unclear. The better agreement between TRBJ2-7 and the DNA end casts doubt on the J call. The length of the CDR3 is 13 residues. Looked up from germline, CDR1 is MNHEY and CDR2 is SMNVEV (reference sequence). CDR3 sequence: CASSLPLGNEQYF. Here the CDR3 DNA reads TGTGCCAGCAGTCTCCCCCTGGGGAACGAGCAGTACTTC.

A remark on this clonotype: A much larger clone lies one base from this, so it may be a read error. V usage is TRBV5-1 and J usage is TRBJ2-1; D might be TRBD2 (5 bases). This CDR3 has 14 residues. Germline V gene lookup returns CDR1 SGHRS and CDR2 YFSETQ. CDR3 coding DNA: TGCGCCAACAGCGGCGGAACTGACTACAATGAGCAGTTCTTC. Protein product: CANSGGTDYNEQFF.

The chain recombines TRBV7-2 with TRBJ2-1, with TRBD2 identical over 7 bases. The V gene end was trimmed by 5 bases and the J gene end by 10 bases; junction bases not matched to a gene: 5. This CDR3 has 12 amino acids. The V gene's germline CDR1 is SGHTA and CDR2 FQGNSA. CDR3: CASSPGLPEQFF. The CDR3 DNA reads as TGTGCCAGCAGCCCGGGACTACCGGAGCAGTTCTTC.

V is TRBV20-1 and J is TRBJ2-5; a weak D match, TRBD1 (5 bases). V was shortened by 3 bases and J by 2 bases, with 19 bases between the two germline ends. Germline CDR1 and CDR2: DFQATT and SNEGSKA (reference sequence). This CDR3 region has 16 residues. The CDR3 coding sequence is TGCAGTGCTAGTCCCCCTGGGGCGACGCAACAAGAGACCCAGTACTTC. Translation: CSASPPGATQQETQYF.

The V and J genes are TRBV7-2 and TRBJ2-1, with 7 bases matching TRBD2. The germline gives CDR1 SGHTA, CDR2 FQGNSA. CDR3 length: 15 amino acids. With 3 bases clipped from V and 6 bases from J, the junction kept 8 bases outside the gene matches. CDR3 sequence reads: CASSFGASGFNEQFF. In nucleotides, the CDR3 is TGTGCCAGCAGCTTTGGAGCTAGCGGATTCAATGAGCAGTTCTTC.

The chain has TRBV15 and TRBJ2-7; 8 nucleotides align to TRBD1. The DNA end is a closer match to TRBJ2-5, so the J assignment may be wrong. Germline V gives CDR1 LNHNV, CDR2 YYDKDF (reference sequence). This CDR3 contains 14 residues. The CDR3 DNA reads TGTGCCACCGGAAGAGCAGGGGGCCGGGAGACCCAGTACTTC. Its protein product is CATGRAGGRETQYF.

This chain connects TRBV20-1 to TRBJ2-7, with 9 bases aligning to TRBD2. CDR1 and CDR2 (germline): DFQATT, SNEGSKA (reference sequence). The CDR3 is 14 residues long. V was pared by 1 base and J by 6 bases, with 7 bases of the junction left unmatched. Here the CDR3 reads CSARALAGRVEQYF. Written as DNA, the CDR3 is TGCAGTGCTAGAGCGCTAGCGGGGCGAGTCGAGCAGTACTTC.

The chain recombines TRBV6-6 with TRBJ2-7; D may be TRBD2 (5 bases). CDR3 size: 13 residues. In germline, CDR1 is MNHNY, CDR2 SVGAGI (reference sequence). Deletions cut 5 bases from V and 7 bases from J, with 15 bases between. CDR3 DNA sequence: TGTGCCAGCAGTGATCCCGGTCGGGATGAGCAGTACTTC. It encodes CASSDPGRDEQYF.

This clonotype was recorded a few times. This chain connects TRBV29-1 to TRBJ2-5; no clear D gene. Trimming stripped 1 base from V and 5 bases from J, with 11 bases between. This CDR3 contains 13 residues. The V gene's germline CDR1 is SQVTM and CDR2 ANQGSEA. The DNA of the CDR3 is TGCAGCGTTGAAGTTCAGGCCCGGGAGACCCAGTACTTC. Its protein product is CSVEVQARETQYF. The complete variable domain, with remaining parts taken from reference TRBV29-1 and TRBJ2-5, reads SAVISQKPSRDICQRGTSLTIQCQVDSQVTMMFWYRQQPGQSLTLIATANQGSEATYESGFVIDKFPISRPNLTFSTLTVSNMSPEDSSIYLCSVEVQARETQYFGPGTRLLVL.

This clonotype was counted many times. The rearrangement uses TRBV7-7 and TRBJ2-5, with TRBD1 matching over 8 bases. The CDR3 covers 13 residues. From germline, CDR1 is SSHAT and CDR2 FNYEAQ (reference sequence). Germline trimming cut 6 bases from V and 4 bases from J; bases unmatched to any gene: 4. The CDR3 DNA is TGTGCCAGCAGTCTCAGGGGGCGAGAGACCCAGTACTTC. This translates into CASSLRGRETQYF.

The chain uses TRBV20-1 and TRBJ1-4; no reliable D call. The V gene's germline CDR1 is DFQATT and CDR2 SNEGSKA (reference sequence). V was trimmed by 3 bases and J by 5 bases, leaving 13 bases between them. This CDR3 has 14 amino acids. As DNA, the CDR3 is TGCAGTGCTAGGGGCTTGCGTTGGAATGAAAAACTGTTTTTT. Its protein is CSARGLRWNEKLFF.

The chain couples TRBV9 to TRBJ2-1, with TRBD2 identical over 11 bases. Germline lookup yields CDR1 SGDLS and CDR2 YYNGEE. The CDR3 has 15 residues. The ends lost 0 bases at V and 9 bases at J; junction bases unmatched: 5. CDR3 DNA: TGTGCCAGCAGCGTAGGTAGCGGGAGGGAGGTTGAGCAGTTCTTC. This encodes CASSVGSGREVEQFF.

This clonotype was found a few times. The V and J genes are TRBV4-3 and TRBJ2-1; D may be TRBD1 or TRBD2 (5 bases each). The germline V gene encodes CDR1 LGHNA and CDR2 YSLEER. Between the trimmed V and J ends, which lost 0 bases and 8 bases, there was a span of 20 bases. The CDR3 has 17 residues. CDR3 residues: CASSQEFGTTRPDEQFF. DNA of the CDR3: TGCGCCAGCAGCCAAGAATTCGGGACCACGCGTCCGGATGAGCAGTTCTTC.

The rearrangement uses TRBV6-1 and TRBJ1-5; D not resolved. There are 15 residues in the CDR3. Trimming took 4 bases from V and 7 from J, leaving 17 bases between them. Per germline, CDR1 MNHNS and CDR2 SASEGT. The CDR3 sequence: CASSALPGSNQPQHF. CDR3 coding DNA: TGTGCCAGCAGTGCCCTTCCCGGGAGTAACCAGCCCCAGCATTTT.